This T cell receptor beta chain was identified during a study of blood T cell repertoires in COVID-19. Overall study: Samples came from the United States, Italy and Spain, spanning acute and convalescent COVID-19. Sample material is recorded as cDNA or gDNA derived from T cells, B-cell-depleted T cells, or PBMCs.

CDR3 length: 15 residues. Germline-derived CDR1 and CDR2 are KGHDR and SFDVKD. V lost 4 bases to trimming and J lost 8 bases, with 16 bases between them. Methods used by the authors: Reference gene primers were amplified, and this amplification served to estimate nucleated cell counts. TCRdb's copy holds only in-frame clones and misses some; the assay was immunoSEQ multiplex PCR. The V and J calls and clone size are taken from that table; D and trimming were inferred from the DNA. The sample shows tens of thousands of clones, just over 90% of them seen only once. The chain links TRBV24-1 to TRBJ1-4, with D perhaps matching TRBD1 (6 bases). This sequence originates from a man aged 70-80 years with acute or convalescent COVID-19. Sequenced input: peripheral blood. CDR3 loop: CATSDPRGEREKLFF. CDR3 DNA sequence: TGTGCCACCAGTGACCCCAGGGGCGAGAGGGAAAAACTGTTTTTT.